The 24 T cell receptor beta chains below come from one sample, sequenced in a study of T cell repertoires in cytomegalovirus infection. TCRdb re-called the reads with MiXCR, one entry per CDR3 protein. The profile covers roughly 190,000 distinct CDR3 sequences, with more than 9% appearing a single time and roughly 4.8% taken by the ten largest. Sequencing used PBMCs. These receptors all stem from a human donor in good health (CMV status not recorded). Some clones in this sample may be carry-over from other donors' samples.

A note on this clonotype: This could be a read error, since a much larger clone is one nucleotide away. The chain recombines TRBV2 with TRBJ2-5; 7 bases fit TRBD1. V lost 7 bases and J lost 5; bases outside the gene matches: 13. The CDR3 has 15 residues. Germline V gene sequence: CDR1 SNHLY, CDR2 FYNNEI. The CDR3 DNA follows: TGTGCCAGCATACCTAACAGGGGCGTTATGGAGACCCAGTACTTC. Protein: CASIPNRGVMETQYF.

This clonotype was counted only a few times. The V gene is TRBV20-1, the J gene TRBJ2-7, with D possibly TRBD2 on 6 matching bases. This CDR3 spans 11 amino acids. Germline V gives CDR1 DFQATT, CDR2 SNEGSKA (reference sequence). Trimming shortened V by 5 bases and J by 5 bases, and 10 bases separated the two germline ends. This CDR3 reads CSAFRENEQYF. CDR3 nucleotide sequence: TGCAGTGCTTTCCGGGAGAACGAGCAGTACTTC.

This clonotype came up many times. The rearrangement joins TRBV12-3 or TRBV12-4 to TRBJ1-6, with TRBD1 matching 11 bases. The CDR3 spans 15 residues. Trimming took 4 bases from V and 9 from J; bases not matched to a gene: 5. The CDR3 nucleotides read TGTGCCAGCAGTTGGAGGACAGGGGGCAGTTCACCCCTCCACTTT. As protein: CASSWRTGGSSPLHF.

There are a few counts of this clonotype. The V and J genes are TRBV11-3 and TRBJ1-1; 8 bases are a match to TRBD1. This CDR3 spans 14 amino acids. The junction had 1 base not matched to a gene; V was cut back by 4 bases and J by 0 bases. Germline V lookup: CDR1 SGHNT, CDR2 YENEEA. The CDR3 region has the DNA TGTGCCAGCAGCTCCAGGGGGCTGAACACTGAAGCTTTCTTT. Its translation is CASSSRGLNTEAFF.

This clonotype showed up many times. The CDR3 protein is CASQTGVEQYF. The CDR3 DNA reads TGTGCCAGCCAGACAGGGGTCGAGCAGTACTTC. This chain joins TRBV28 and TRBJ2-7, with 8 nucleotides matching TRBD1. Losses at the gene ends were 8 bases for V and 6 bases for J; bases not matched to a gene: 3. The CDR3 extends over 11 amino acids. Per the germline V gene, CDR1 is MDHEN and CDR2 is SYDVKM.

This clonotype was picked up many times. The rearrangement uses TRBV7-9 and TRBJ1-1; the D is unclear. Trimming took 4 bases from V and 0 from J, leaving 15 bases between them. The CDR3 has 16 amino acids. In germline, CDR1 is SEHNR, CDR2 FQNEAQ (reference sequence). The CDR3 reads CASSSRWEIMNTEAFF. The CDR3, as DNA: TGTGCCAGCAGCTCCAGGTGGGAAATCATGAACACTGAAGCTTTCTTT.

This clonotype showed up many times. CDR3 region: CASSLGRTNTEAFF. For the CDR3, the DNA is TGTGCCAGCAGCTTGGGACGGACGAACACTGAAGCTTTCTTT. V gene TRBV6-1 combines with J gene TRBJ1-1, with D tentatively TRBD1 (5 bases). CDR1 is MNHNS and CDR2 is SASEGT in the germline V gene. CDR3 length equals 14 residues. V lost 6 bases to trimming and J lost 1 base, with 12 bases between them.

The sample holds a few counts of this clonotype. The chain uses TRBV19 and TRBJ1-5, with 7 bases aligning to TRBD1. V shed 3 bases and J 4 bases; nucleotides not matched to a gene: 6. The CDR3 covers 15 residues. Germline CDR1 reads LNHDA; CDR2 reads SQIVND (reference sequence). CDR3 sequence: CASSIATGWNQPQHF. The CDR3 region has the DNA TGTGCCAGTAGTATCGCGACAGGGTGGAATCAGCCCCAGCATTTT.

Many counts were recorded for this clonotype. V and J are TRBV6-5 and TRBJ1-1, with no clear D. Germline V CDR1 and CDR2: MNHEY, SVGAGI. The CDR3 is 12 amino acids. V dropped 0 bases and J dropped 7 bases, with 6 bases sitting between them. CDR3 amino acids: CASSYSTGEAFF. The CDR3 DNA sequence: TGTGCCAGCAGTTACTCGACGGGTGAAGCTTTCTTT.

In this sample, this clonotype turned up many times. This chain links TRBV7-2 with TRBJ2-1; D uncertain. CDR1 is SGHTA, CDR2 FQGNSA, per germline. The CDR3 contains 15 residues. Trimming left V 1 base short and J 0 bases short, with 7 bases between. The CDR3, as DNA: TGTGCCAGCAGCTTAGACTCCATCTCCTACAATGAGCAGTTCTTC. Translated, it gives CASSLDSISYNEQFF.

This clonotype was observed many times. The J gene is TRBJ1-2, the V gene TRBV28; D is uncertain. The CDR3 contains 14 residues. Germline assignment: CDR1 MDHEN and CDR2 SYDVKM. Trimming removed 6 bases from V and 3 bases from J, with 14 bases in between. CDR3: CASRPGTEDYGYTF. The CDR3 nucleotides read TGTGCCAGCAGACCCGGCACCGAGGACTATGGCTACACCTTC.

This clonotype was seen a handful of times. This chain links TRBV6-2 or TRBV6-3 with TRBJ2-7, with D possibly TRBD2 on 5 matching bases. Trimming removed 8 bases at V and 4 bases at J, with 15 bases between. Germline loops: CDR1 MNHEY, CDR2 SVGEGT. This CDR3 has 13 residues. Here the CDR3 reads CASRPLAGYEQYF. CDR3 DNA sequence: TGTGCCAGCCGTCCTTTGGCGGGTTACGAGCAGTACTTC.

The chain combines TRBV7-2 with TRBJ1-1; the D gene is possibly TRBD1 (5 bases). The V end was cut by 4 bases, the J end by 11 bases, with 14 bases between. Germline CDR1 is SGHTA and CDR2 is FQGNSA. This CDR3 comprises 12 residues. DNA for the CDR3: TGTGCCAGCAGCTCTGGGGGGTTCGAGGCTTTCTTT. Translation: CASSSGGFEAFF.

This clonotype was counted between two and nine times. V gene TRBV12-3 or TRBV12-4 combines with J gene TRBJ2-7, with TRBD2 matching over 12 bases. This CDR3 is built from 16 residues. The V segment lost 3 bases and the J segment 5 bases; nucleotides outside the gene matches: 8. The CDR3 loop is CASSFDRTSGNHEQYF. CDR3 DNA sequence: TGTGCCAGCAGTTTTGATAGGACTAGCGGGAACCACGAGCAGTACTTC.

Regarding this clonotype: A much more abundant neighbour one base away suggests this may be a read error. V usage is TRBV6-2 or TRBV6-3 and J usage is TRBJ2-3; 7 nucleotides match TRBD2. The CDR3 is made up of 15 amino acids. Germline V gives CDR1 MNHEY, CDR2 SVGEGT. CDR3 sequence reads: CARSSLADITDTQYF. CDR3 DNA sequence: TGTGCCCGCAGTTCCCTAGCGGACATCACAGATACGCAGTATTTT.

This clonotype came up once. The V and J genes are TRBV4-3 and TRBJ2-7; TRBD2 might be the D (6 bases). V was pared by 4 bases and J by 0 bases, with 13 bases between. The CDR3 consists of 15 residues. Germline V CDR1 and CDR2: LGHNA, YSLEER. The CDR3 region is CASSRGDSLSYEQYF. For the CDR3, the DNA is TGCGCCAGCAGCCGAGGGGACTCACTCTCCTACGAGCAGTACTTC.

This clonotype was found many times. The chain couples TRBV7-2 to TRBJ2-1, with D hard to call. CDR3 size: 16 residues. Germline CDR1 is SGHTA and CDR2 is FQGNSA. Between the trimmed V and J ends, which lost 6 bases and 5 bases, there was a span of 20 bases. The CDR3 reads CASRPAGVSWNNEQFF. CDR3 DNA: TGTGCCAGCAGACCCGCCGGAGTCTCGTGGAACAATGAGCAGTTCTTC.

V and J are TRBV14 and TRBJ2-3; 8 bases map to TRBD2. The CDR3 spans 19 residues. Germline V gives CDR1 SGHDN, CDR2 FVKESK. V gave up 4 bases and J gave up 0 bases; unmatched junction bases: 15. The CDR3 loop is CASSRTAGGPSWSTDTQYF. The CDR3 nucleotides read TGTGCCAGCAGCCGGACGGCGGGGGGTCCTAGTTGGAGCACAGATACGCAGTATTTT. Full variable domain (outside the CDR3, taken from reference TRBV14 and TRBJ2-3): EAGVTQFPSHSVIEKGQTVTLRCDPISGHDNLYWYRRVMGKEIKFLLHFVKESKQDESGMPNNRFLAERTGGTYSTLKVQPAELEDSGVYFCASSRTAGGPSWSTDTQYFGPGTRLTVL.

This clonotype showed up just a few times. The rearrangement links TRBV7-9 to TRBJ1-5; perhaps TRBD1 as D (5 bases). Looked up from germline, CDR1 is SEHNR and CDR2 is FQNEAQ (reference sequence). The CDR3 spans 17 residues. V gave up 5 bases and J gave up 2 bases, with 19 bases separating them. Written as DNA, the CDR3 is TGTGCCAGCAGCCGATATACGAGGGGTAAGGGCAATCAGCCCCAGCATTTT. Translating gives CASSRYTRGKGNQPQHF.

A word on this clonotype: A much larger clone lies a single base off, so this may be a read error. The chain recombines TRBV6-6 with TRBJ2-3; D is unresolved. CDR1 is MNHNY, CDR2 SVGAGI, per germline (reference sequence). CDR3 size: 16 residues. The DNA of the CDR3 is TGTACCAGCAGTTACTCGAAGAGTGGGGGCACAGATACGCAGTATTTT. Translating gives CTSSYSKSGGTDTQYF.

The CDR3 here is CASSIEQYYGYTF. DNA for the CDR3: TGTGCCAGTAGTATAGAACAGTACTATGGCTACACCTTC. The chain employs TRBV19 and TRBJ1-2, with D hard to call. Germline CDR1 is LNHDA and CDR2 is SQIVND (reference sequence). The CDR3 runs 13 residues. V gave up 0 bases and J gave up 3 bases, with 5 bases separating them.

This sequence joins TRBV2 and TRBJ2-5; 14 nucleotides match TRBD2. The CDR3 has 16 amino acids. Per the germline V gene, CDR1 is SNHLY and CDR2 is FYNNEI. J was trimmed by 1 base and V by 9 bases; bases with no gene match: 7. CDR3: CARTGTSGGTQETQYF. The CDR3 region has the DNA TGTGCCAGGACCGGGACTAGCGGGGGCACCCAAGAGACCCAGTACTTC.

This clonotype was counted a few times. The rearrangement links TRBV28 to TRBJ2-3; D is unresolved. This CDR3 has 12 residues. Trimming shortened V by 4 bases and J by 3 bases, and 5 bases separated the two germline ends. In germline, CDR1 is MDHEN, CDR2 SYDVKM. Written as DNA, the CDR3 is TGTGCCAGCAGTTCATGGACAGATACGCAGTATTTT. Protein: CASSSWTDTQYF.

The chain combines TRBV10-2 with TRBJ1-5; D may be TRBD1 (6 bases). Trimming cost V 6 bases and J 6 bases, with 12 bases left between them. This CDR3 comprises 13 residues. Germline CDR1 reads WSHSY; CDR2 reads SAAADI. The CDR3 sequence: CASRGDRIQPQHF. For the CDR3, the DNA is TGCGCCAGCAGAGGCGACAGGATTCAGCCCCAGCATTTT.